This TCR beta chain was recovered during a study of beta chain features in type 1 diabetes. The study, taken as a whole, reports: It was among patients, rather than healthy donors, that naive, central memory and Treg TCRB repertoires appeared more similar. An over-representation of cells with high TCR expression could result from cDNA sequencing. When VDJ junctions were examined, type 1 diabetes patients showed fewer insertions and more deletions.

A word on this clone: Its antigen is still unknown.

Cells sorted by CD45RO/CCR7/CD25/CD127/CD95/CD27 comprised CD4+ naive, central memory, regulatory and stem cell-like memory cells. Expressed TCRB transcripts were sequenced because the isolated RNA had all been reverse transcribed beforehand. TCRdb's copy holds only in-frame clones and misses some; the assay was immunoSEQ multiplex PCR. Of some 150,000 clones in the sample, around 10% were seen once. Sequencing was carried out using central memory CD4+ T cells from blood. This sequence originates from a man younger than 35 in good health.

DNA of the CDR3: TGTGCCAGCAGTCCCGGACGGAGCATTACCTACGAGCAGTACTTC. Translated: CASSPGRSITYEQYF. The chain has TRBV9 and TRBJ2-7; D uncertain. Germline values: CDR1 SGDLS, CDR2 YYNGEE. V lost 5 bases and J lost 2, with 17 bases in between. The CDR3 length is 15 residues.